This T cell receptor (beta chain) derives from a study of graft-versus-host responses after intestinal transplantation. General study findings and limits: The marrow of recipients harbored GvH clones, and ileum or blood showed some of them first.

For this clone: Antigen specificity is unknown.

The table came from immunoSEQ multiplex PCR; TCRdb's copy has only in-frame clones and leaves some out. The repertoire consists of about 110,000 clones, with approximately 88% occurring once and the leading ten covering roughly 0.64%. Per the germline V gene, CDR1 is MNHEY and CDR2 is SVGAGI. The CDR3 consists of 11 residues. Deletions cut 5 bases from V and 4 bases from J, with 5 bases between. The sequence was obtained from a human donor who was the organ donor for an intestinal transplant. The chain is built from TRBV6-5 and TRBJ2-5; D is ambiguous. Sequencing used unstimulated CD4+ T cells sorted from spleen or lymph node cells, obtained before transplant. CDR3 nucleotides: TGTGCCAGCAGTGCCCTAGAGACCCAGTACTTC. Translating it yields CASSALETQYF.